Listed below are T cell receptor beta chains from one sample, sequenced in a study of blood T cell repertoires in COVID-19. The method was immunoSEQ multiplex PCR; TCRdb's version includes in-frame clones alone and lacks a portion of them. The data contain 380,000 or so clones, more than 70% of them singletons. The sequenced sample was peripheral blood. These receptors were obtained from a middle-aged man with acute or convalescent COVID-19. The CDR3 runs from the conserved cysteine through the conserved F or W. A D gene is named only where the DNA matches it firmly. Only some rows state a clone size, as once, few, many or a class for expanded clones.

clone_size: NA; d_call: TRBD1; j_call: TRBJ2-2; v_call: TRBV6-4; cdr3_aa: CASREGGQEFTGELFF; cdr3_nt: TGTGCCAGCAGAGAAGGGGGACAGGAGTTCACCGGGGAGCTGTTTTTT
clone_size: NA; d_call: TRBD2; j_call: TRBJ2-5; v_call: TRBV5-1; cdr3_aa: CASSSLPTDLAGRETQYF; cdr3_nt: TGCGCCAGCAGCTCCCTACCAACGGATCTAGCGGGACGGGAGACCCAGTACTTC
clone_size: NA; d_call: TRBD2; j_call: TRBJ2-1; v_call: TRBV3-1/TRBV3-2; cdr3_aa: CASSQVSGTTHNEQFF; cdr3_nt: TGTGCCAGCAGCCAAGTATCCGGGACTACCCACAATGAGCAGTTCTTC
clone_size: NA; d_call: TRBD2; j_call: TRBJ2-2; v_call: TRBV9; cdr3_aa: CASSVRAGGPNTGELFF; cdr3_nt: TGTGCCAGCAGCGTGAGAGCGGGAGGGCCGAACACCGGGGAGCTGTTTTTT
clone_size: NA; d_call: NA; j_call: TRBJ2-7; v_call: TRBV11-1; cdr3_aa: CASSPGVYEQYF; cdr3_nt: TGTGCCAGCAGCCCAGGGGTCTACGAGCAGTACTTC
clone_size: NA; d_call: TRBD1; j_call: TRBJ1-1; v_call: TRBV10-3; cdr3_aa: CAISAGQGSGGTEAFF; cdr3_nt: TGTGCCATCAGCGCGGGACAGGGGTCAGGTGGCACTGAAGCTTTCTTT
clone_size: NA; d_call: TRBD1; j_call: TRBJ2-2; v_call: TRBV30; cdr3_aa: CAWSVLRTGGGRTGELFF; cdr3_nt: TGTGCCTGGAGTGTACTCCGGACAGGGGGCGGACGGACCGGGGAGCTGTTTTTT
clone_size: NA; d_call: TRBD1; j_call: TRBJ1-4; v_call: TRBV28; cdr3_aa: CASSGPRDRINEKLFF; cdr3_nt: TGTGCCAGCAGTGGACCCCGGGACAGGATTAATGAAAAACTGTTTTTT
clone_size: NA; d_call: TRBD2; j_call: TRBJ2-2; v_call: TRBV7-9; cdr3_aa: CASSLRGGNVNTGELFF; cdr3_nt: TGTGCCAGCAGCTTGCGGGGGGGCAATGTCAACACCGGGGAGCTGTTTTTT
clone_size: NA; d_call: NA; j_call: TRBJ2-2; v_call: TRBV19; cdr3_aa: CASSLRNGELFF; cdr3_nt: TGTGCCAGTAGCTTGCGAAACGGGGAGCTGTTTTTT
clone_size: NA; d_call: NA; j_call: TRBJ2-2; v_call: TRBV27; cdr3_aa: CASSLQTGNTGELFF; cdr3_nt: TGTGCCAGCAGTCTCCAGACGGGGAACACCGGGGAGCTGTTTTTT
clone_size: NA; d_call: TRBD1; j_call: TRBJ1-4; v_call: TRBV15; cdr3_aa: CATTPTGFDEKLFF; cdr3_nt: TGTGCCACCACCCCGACAGGGTTTGACGAAAAACTGTTTTTT
clone_size: NA; d_call: NA; j_call: TRBJ1-2; v_call: TRBV5-6; cdr3_aa: CASSLVQVQGYTF; cdr3_nt: TGTGCCAGCAGCTTGGTGCAGGTCCAGGGCTACACCTTC
clone_size: NA; d_call: NA; j_call: TRBJ1-5; v_call: TRBV19; cdr3_aa: CATLNRDNQPQHF; cdr3_nt: TGTGCCACCCTTAACAGGGACAATCAGCCCCAGCATTTT
clone_size: NA; d_call: TRBD1; j_call: TRBJ2-5; v_call: TRBV9; cdr3_aa: CASSVAGTGWGETQYF; cdr3_nt: TGTGCCAGCAGCGTAGCCGGGACAGGGTGGGGAGAGACCCAGTACTTC
clone_size: NA; d_call: TRBD2; j_call: TRBJ2-1; v_call: TRBV4-1; cdr3_aa: CASSHPGTSGNEQFF; cdr3_nt: TGCGCCAGCAGCCATCCCGGGACTAGCGGAAATGAGCAGTTCTTC
clone_size: once; d_call: TRBD1; j_call: TRBJ2-3; v_call: TRBV10-3; cdr3_aa: CAISAPGTGLTDTQYF; cdr3_nt: TGTGCCATCAGTGCCCCCGGGACAGGGCTCACAGATACGCAGTATTTT
clone_size: many; d_call: TRBD2; j_call: TRBJ2-2; v_call: TRBV6-6; cdr3_aa: CASSPRARTSGSPGELFF; cdr3_nt: TGTGCCAGCAGTCCGCGAGCCCGGACTAGCGGGAGCCCCGGGGAGCTGTTTTTT
clone_size: NA; d_call: TRBD1; j_call: TRBJ1-2; v_call: TRBV6-5; cdr3_aa: CASSYSGTGVSYGYTF; cdr3_nt: TGTGCCAGCAGTTACTCCGGGACAGGGGTATCCTATGGCTACACCTTC
clone_size: NA; d_call: TRBD2; j_call: TRBJ2-3; v_call: TRBV4-1; cdr3_aa: CASSPPIFGGGPRDTQYF; cdr3_nt: TGCGCCAGCAGCCCTCCCATCTTCGGGGGGGGGCCCAGGGATACGCAGTATTTT
clone_size: NA; d_call: NA; j_call: TRBJ1-6; v_call: TRBV7-2; cdr3_aa: CASSLEQGIYSPLHF; cdr3_nt: TGTGCCAGCAGCTTGGAACAGGGAATTTATTCACCCCTCCACTTT
clone_size: NA; d_call: TRBD2; j_call: TRBJ2-1; v_call: TRBV24-1; cdr3_aa: CATSDPGLAHNEQFF; cdr3_nt: TGTGCCACCAGTGATCCCGGACTAGCCCACAATGAGCAGTTCTTC
clone_size: NA; d_call: NA; j_call: TRBJ2-1; v_call: TRBV2; cdr3_aa: CASGVGRNNEQFF; cdr3_nt: TGTGCCAGCGGGGTGGGGCGAAACAATGAGCAGTTCTTC
clone_size: once; d_call: NA; j_call: TRBJ1-3; v_call: TRBV30; cdr3_aa: CAWSAGALRGNTIYF; cdr3_nt: TGTGCCTGGAGTGCCGGAGCCCTGAGGGGAAACACCATATATTTT
clone_size: NA; d_call: NA; j_call: TRBJ1-5; v_call: TRBV5-4; cdr3_aa: CASSLDSGQPQHF; cdr3_nt: TGTGCCAGCAGCTTAGACAGTGGGCAGCCCCAGCATTTT